What follows describes a single T cell receptor (beta chain). This specimen comes from a study of blood T cell repertoires in COVID-19. Measured with immunoSEQ multiplex PCR; TCRdb has only the in-frame clones, and not every one. This sample yields 140,000 to 150,000 clones, of which about 90% are seen a single time; 11% belongs to the top ten. The receptor's source is a man aged 60 to 69 who had recovered from COVID-19. Sequences were obtained from PBMCs or T cells enriched from blood (not recorded which).

The CDR3, as DNA: TGTGCCTGGAAGGGAGCTTCGAACACTGAAGCTTTCTTT. Translation: CAWKGASNTEAFF. This chain connects TRBV30 to TRBJ1-1, with no clear D. The germline CDR1 and CDR2 sequences are GTSNPN and SVGIG (reference sequence). The CDR3 has 13 amino acids. Between the trimmed V and J ends, which lost 4 bases and 1 base, there was a span of 10 bases.